This T cell receptor (beta chain) was sequenced for a study of T cells in Graves' hyperthyroidism and ophthalmopathy. Amplified TCR beta CDR3 regions derived from RNA transcripts. RT-PCR in the first round (using the HTBI primer set) targeted the TCR CDR3. One entry per CDR3 protein results from TCRdb running MiXCR on the multiplex PCR reads. Among 380,000 or so distinct CDR3 sequences, roughly 13% were seen once, and the ten largest hold just under 25%. CDR1 DFQATT and CDR2 SNEGSKA come from the germline V gene (reference sequence). V lost 6 bases and J 2 bases, leaving 14 bases between the germline ends. The CDR3 runs to 13 residues. This clonotype has at least ten counts.

Specimen: blood. The sequence derives from a woman aged 30 to 39 with Graves' hyperthyroidism. The chain couples TRBV20-1 to TRBJ2-7; D is perhaps TRBD1 (6 bases). CDR3: CSAQDRFTYEQYF. CDR3 bases: TGCAGTGCCCAAGACAGGTTCACCTACGAGCAGTACTTC.